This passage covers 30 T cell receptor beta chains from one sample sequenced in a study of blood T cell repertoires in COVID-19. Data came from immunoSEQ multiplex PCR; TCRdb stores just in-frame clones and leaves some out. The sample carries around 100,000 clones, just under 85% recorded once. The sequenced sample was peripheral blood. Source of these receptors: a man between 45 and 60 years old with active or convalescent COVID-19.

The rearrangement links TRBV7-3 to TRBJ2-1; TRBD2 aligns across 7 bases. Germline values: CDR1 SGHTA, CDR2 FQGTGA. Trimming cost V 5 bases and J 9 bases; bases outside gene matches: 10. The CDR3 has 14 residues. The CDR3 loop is CASSPPGLVREQFF. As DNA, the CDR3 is TGTGCCAGCAGCCCCCCCGGACTAGTTCGTGAGCAGTTCTTC.

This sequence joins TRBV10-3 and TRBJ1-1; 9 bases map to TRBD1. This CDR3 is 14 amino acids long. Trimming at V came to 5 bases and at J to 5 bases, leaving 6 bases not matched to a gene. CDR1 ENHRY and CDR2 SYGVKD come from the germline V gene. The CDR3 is CAISLQGAETEAFF. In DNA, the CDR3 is TGTGCCATCAGTTTACAGGGGGCTGAAACTGAAGCTTTCTTT.

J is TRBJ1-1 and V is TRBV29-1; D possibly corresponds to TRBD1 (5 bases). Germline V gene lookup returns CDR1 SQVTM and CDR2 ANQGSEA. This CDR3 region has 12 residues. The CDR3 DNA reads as TGCAGTCCGACGACAGCCCTCACTGAAGCTTTCTTT. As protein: CSPTTALTEAFF.

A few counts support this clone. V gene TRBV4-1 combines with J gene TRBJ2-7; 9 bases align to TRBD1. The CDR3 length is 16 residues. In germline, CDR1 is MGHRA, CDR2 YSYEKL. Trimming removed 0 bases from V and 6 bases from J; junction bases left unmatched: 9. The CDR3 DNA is TGCGCCAGCAGCCAAGATCCATACAGGGGGCGGGTCGAGCAGTACTTC. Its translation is CASSQDPYRGRVEQYF.

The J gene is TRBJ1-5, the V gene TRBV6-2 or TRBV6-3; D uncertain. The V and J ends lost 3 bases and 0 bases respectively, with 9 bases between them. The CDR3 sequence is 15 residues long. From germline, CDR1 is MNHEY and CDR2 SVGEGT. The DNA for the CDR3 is TGTGCCAGCAGTTATGAGAGAAATAGCAATCAGCCCCAGCATTTT. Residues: CASSYERNSNQPQHF.

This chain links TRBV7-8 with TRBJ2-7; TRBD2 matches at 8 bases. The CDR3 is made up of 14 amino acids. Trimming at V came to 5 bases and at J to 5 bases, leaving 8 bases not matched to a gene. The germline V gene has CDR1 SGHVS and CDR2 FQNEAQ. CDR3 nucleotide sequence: TGTGCCAGCAGCCTAGGCATAGCGGGAAACGAGCAGTACTTC. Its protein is CASSLGIAGNEQYF.

CDR3 nucleotide sequence: TGTGCCAGCAGTGAAGTGGGGACTAGCGGGAGGGCCACGGAGCAGTTCTTC. Translating it yields CASSEVGTSGRATEQFF. The chain uses TRBV2 and TRBJ2-1; 16 nucleotides line up with TRBD2. CDR3 length: 17 residues. Germline V gives CDR1 SNHLY, CDR2 FYNNEI. Losses at the gene ends were 1 base for V and 10 bases for J; bases not matched to a gene: 7.

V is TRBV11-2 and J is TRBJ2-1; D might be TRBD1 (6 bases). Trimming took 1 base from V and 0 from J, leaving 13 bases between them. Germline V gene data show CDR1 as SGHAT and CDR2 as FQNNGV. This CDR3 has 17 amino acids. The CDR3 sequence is CASSLVGTSSSYNEQFF. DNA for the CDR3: TGTGCCAGCAGCTTAGTGGGGACATCGAGCTCCTACAATGAGCAGTTCTTC. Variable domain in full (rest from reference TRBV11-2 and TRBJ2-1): EAGVAQSPRYKIIEKRQSVAFWCNPISGHATLYWYQQILGQGPKLLIQFQNNGVVDDSQLPKDRFSAERLKGVDSTLKIQPAKLEDSAVYLCASSLVGTSSSYNEQFFGPGTRLTVL.

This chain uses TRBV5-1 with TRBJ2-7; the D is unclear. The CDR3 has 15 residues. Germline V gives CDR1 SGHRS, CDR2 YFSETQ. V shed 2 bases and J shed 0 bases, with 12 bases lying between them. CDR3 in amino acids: CASSLGSASSYEQYF. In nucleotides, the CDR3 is TGCGCCAGCAGCTTAGGCAGCGCGAGCTCCTACGAGCAGTACTTC. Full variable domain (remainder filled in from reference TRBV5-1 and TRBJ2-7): KAGVTQTPRYLIKTRGQQVTLSCSPISGHRSVSWYQQTPGQGLQFLFEYFSETQRNKGNFPGRFSGRQFSNSRSEMNVSTLELGDSALYLCASSLGSASSYEQYFGPGTRLTVT.

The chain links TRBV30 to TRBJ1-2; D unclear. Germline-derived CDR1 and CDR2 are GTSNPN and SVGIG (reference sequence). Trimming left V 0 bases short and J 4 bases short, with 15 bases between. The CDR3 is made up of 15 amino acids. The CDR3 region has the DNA TGTGCCTGGAGTGTACGCGGCAGATTACTCTATGGCTACACCTTC. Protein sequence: CAWSVRGRLLYGYTF.

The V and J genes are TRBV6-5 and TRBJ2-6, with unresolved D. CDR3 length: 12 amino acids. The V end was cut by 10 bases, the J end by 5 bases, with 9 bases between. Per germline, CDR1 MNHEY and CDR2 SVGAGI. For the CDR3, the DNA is TGTGCCATGCCTAGGAGGGCCAACGTCCTGACTTTC. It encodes CAMPRRANVLTF.

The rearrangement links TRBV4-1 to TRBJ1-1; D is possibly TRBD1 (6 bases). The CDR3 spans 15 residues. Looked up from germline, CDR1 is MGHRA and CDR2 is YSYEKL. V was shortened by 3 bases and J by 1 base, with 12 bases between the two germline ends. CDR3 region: CASSHQDRRNTEAFF. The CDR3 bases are TGCGCCAGCAGCCATCAAGACAGGAGGAACACTGAAGCTTTCTTT.

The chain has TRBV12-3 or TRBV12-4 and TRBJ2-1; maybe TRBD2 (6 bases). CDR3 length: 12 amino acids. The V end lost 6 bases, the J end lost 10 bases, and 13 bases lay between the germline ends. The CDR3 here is CASRATSTEQFF. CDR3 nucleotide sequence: TGTGCCAGCAGAGCAACTAGCACAGAGCAGTTCTTC.

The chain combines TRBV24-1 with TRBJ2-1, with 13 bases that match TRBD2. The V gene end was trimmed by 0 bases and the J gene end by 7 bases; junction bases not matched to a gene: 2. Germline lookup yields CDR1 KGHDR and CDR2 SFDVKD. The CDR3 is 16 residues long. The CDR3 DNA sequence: TGTGCCACCAGTGATTTGGGACTAGCGGGAGAGAATGAGCAGTTCTTC. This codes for CATSDLGLAGENEQFF.

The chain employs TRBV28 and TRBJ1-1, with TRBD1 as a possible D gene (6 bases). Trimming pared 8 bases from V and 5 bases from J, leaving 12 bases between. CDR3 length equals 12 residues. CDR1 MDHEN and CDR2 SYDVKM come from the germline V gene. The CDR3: CASGQTGTEAFF. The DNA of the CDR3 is TGTGCCAGCGGACAGACCGGGACTGAAGCTTTCTTT.

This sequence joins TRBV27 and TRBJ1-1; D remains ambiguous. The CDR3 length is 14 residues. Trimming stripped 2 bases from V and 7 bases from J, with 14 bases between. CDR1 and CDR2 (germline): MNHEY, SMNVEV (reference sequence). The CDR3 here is CASSLEATYGEAFF. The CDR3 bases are TGTGCCAGCAGTTTAGAAGCGACTTACGGTGAAGCTTTCTTT.

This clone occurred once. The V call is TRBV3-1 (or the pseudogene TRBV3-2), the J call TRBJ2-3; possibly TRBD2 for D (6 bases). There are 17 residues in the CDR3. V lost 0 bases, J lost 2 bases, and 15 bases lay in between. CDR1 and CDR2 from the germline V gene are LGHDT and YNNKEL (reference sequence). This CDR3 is CASSQDRSGLATDTQYF. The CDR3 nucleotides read TGTGCCAGCAGCCAAGATAGGTCGGGACTCGCCACAGATACGCAGTATTTT.

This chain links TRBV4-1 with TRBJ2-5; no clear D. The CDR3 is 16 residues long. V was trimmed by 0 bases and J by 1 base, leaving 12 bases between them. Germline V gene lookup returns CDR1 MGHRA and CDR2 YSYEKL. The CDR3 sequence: CASSQDVTQIQETQYF. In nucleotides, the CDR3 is TGCGCCAGCAGCCAAGATGTAACCCAGATCCAAGAGACCCAGTACTTC.

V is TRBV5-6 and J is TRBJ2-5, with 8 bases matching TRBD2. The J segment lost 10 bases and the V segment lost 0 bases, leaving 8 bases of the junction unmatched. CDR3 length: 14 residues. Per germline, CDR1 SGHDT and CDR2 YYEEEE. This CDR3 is CASSLGREARDQYF. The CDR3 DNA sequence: TGTGCCAGCAGCTTGGGGCGGGAGGCCCGGGACCAGTACTTC.

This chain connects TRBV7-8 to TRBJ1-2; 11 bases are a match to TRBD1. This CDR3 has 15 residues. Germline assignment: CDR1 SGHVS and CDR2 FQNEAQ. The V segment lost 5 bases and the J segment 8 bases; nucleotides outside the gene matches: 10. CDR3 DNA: TGTGCCAGCAGCCAACGAAGGACAGGGGGCGAAGGCTACACCTTC. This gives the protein CASSQRRTGGEGYTF.

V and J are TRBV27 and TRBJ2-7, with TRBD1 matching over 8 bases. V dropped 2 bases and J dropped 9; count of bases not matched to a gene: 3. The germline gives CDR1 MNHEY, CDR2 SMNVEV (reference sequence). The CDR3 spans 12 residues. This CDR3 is CASSLPGTGQYF. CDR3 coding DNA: TGTGCCAGCAGTTTACCGGGGACAGGGCAGTACTTC.

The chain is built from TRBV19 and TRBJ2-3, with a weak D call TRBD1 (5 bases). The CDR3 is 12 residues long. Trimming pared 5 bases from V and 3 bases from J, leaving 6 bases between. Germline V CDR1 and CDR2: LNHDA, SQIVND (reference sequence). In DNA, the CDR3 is TGTGCCAGTAGTCAGGGAACAGATACGCAGTATTTT. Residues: CASSQGTDTQYF.

In DNA, the CDR3 is TGTGCCAGTAGTACCGTAGCGGAACGCTACGAGCAGTACTTC. Its translation is CASSTVAERYEQYF. J is TRBJ2-7 and V is TRBV19; the D gene is possibly TRBD2 (6 bases). V dropped 4 bases and J dropped 3 bases, with 13 bases sitting between them. The CDR3 is 14 residues long. Germline lookup yields CDR1 LNHDA and CDR2 SQIVND (reference sequence). Full variable domain (missing parts from reference TRBV19 and TRBJ2-7): DGGITQSPKYLFRKEGQNVTLSCEQNLNHDAMYWYRQDPGQGLRLIYYSQIVNDFQKGDIAEGYSVSREKKESFPLTVTSAQKNPTAFYLCASSTVAERYEQYFGPGTRLTVT.

DNA of the CDR3: TGTGCCATCAGGGCAGGCGAGAGCTCACCCCTCCACTTT. Its protein product is CAIRAGESSPLHF. The rearrangement links TRBV10-3 to TRBJ1-6; no clear D. Germline CDR1 reads ENHRY; CDR2 reads SYGVKD. The CDR3 spans 13 residues. Between the trimmed V and J ends, which lost 6 bases and 10 bases, there was a span of 13 bases.

The CDR3 region has the DNA TGTGCCAGCAGTTTGTGGCGGTCCTACGAGCAGTACTTC. This sequence encodes CASSLWRSYEQYF. The rearrangement links TRBV12-3 or TRBV12-4 to TRBJ2-7; D remains ambiguous. The CDR3 extends over 13 amino acids. V shed 3 bases and J shed 1 base, with 7 bases lying between them.

CDR3 nucleotide sequence: TGTGCCAGCAGCCTCCGGACTAGCGGGTACACCACAGATACGCAGTATTTT. Translation: CASSLRTSGYTTDTQYF. The chain uses TRBV3-1 (or the pseudogene TRBV3-2) and TRBJ2-3, with TRBD2 matching 11 bases. Trimming cost V 4 bases and J 2 bases; bases outside gene matches: 8. The CDR3 runs 17 residues. Germline V gene data show CDR1 as LGHDT and CDR2 as YNNKEL (reference sequence).

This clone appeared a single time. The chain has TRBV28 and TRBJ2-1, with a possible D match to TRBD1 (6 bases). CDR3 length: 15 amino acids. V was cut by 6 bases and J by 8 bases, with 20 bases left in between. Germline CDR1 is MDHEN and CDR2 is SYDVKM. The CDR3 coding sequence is TGTGCCAGCAGCCCAGTAGGGGGATTAGGGTATGAGCAGTTCTTC. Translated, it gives CASSPVGGLGYEQFF.

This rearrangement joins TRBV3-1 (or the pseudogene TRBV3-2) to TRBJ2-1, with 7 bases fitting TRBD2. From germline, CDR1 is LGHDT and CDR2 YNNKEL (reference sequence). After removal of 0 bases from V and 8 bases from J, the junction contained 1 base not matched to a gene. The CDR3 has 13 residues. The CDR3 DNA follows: TGTGCCAGCAGCCAAGATGGGAGGGATGAGCAGTTCTTC. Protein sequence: CASSQDGRDEQFF.

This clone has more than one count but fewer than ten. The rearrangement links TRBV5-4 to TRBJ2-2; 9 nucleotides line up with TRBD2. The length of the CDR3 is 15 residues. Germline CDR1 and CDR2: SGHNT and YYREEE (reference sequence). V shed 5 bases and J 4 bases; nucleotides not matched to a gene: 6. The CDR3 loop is CASRSGTSSTGELFF. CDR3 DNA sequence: TGTGCCAGCAGATCCGGGACTAGCAGCACCGGGGAGCTGTTTTTT.

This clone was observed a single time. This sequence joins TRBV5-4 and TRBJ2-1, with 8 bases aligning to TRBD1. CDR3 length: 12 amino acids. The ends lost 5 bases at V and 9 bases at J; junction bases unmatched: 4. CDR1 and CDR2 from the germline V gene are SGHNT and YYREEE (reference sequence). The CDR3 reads CASSGQGGEQFF. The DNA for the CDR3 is TGTGCCAGCAGTGGACAGGGCGGTGAGCAGTTCTTC.